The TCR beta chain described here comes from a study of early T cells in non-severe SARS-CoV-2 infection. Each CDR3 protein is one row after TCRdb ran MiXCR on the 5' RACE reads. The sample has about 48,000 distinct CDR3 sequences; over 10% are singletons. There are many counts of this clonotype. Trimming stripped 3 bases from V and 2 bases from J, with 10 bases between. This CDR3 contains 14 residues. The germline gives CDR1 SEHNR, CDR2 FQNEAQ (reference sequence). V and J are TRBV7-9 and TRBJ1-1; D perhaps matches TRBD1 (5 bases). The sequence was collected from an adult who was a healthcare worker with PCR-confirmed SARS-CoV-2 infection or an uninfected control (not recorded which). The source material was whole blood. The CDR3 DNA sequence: TGTGCCAGCAGCTTTACGGGGGTAAACACTGAAGCTTTCTTT. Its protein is CASSFTGVNTEAFF.